This TCR beta chain was sequenced during a study of T cell responses to AZD1222 COVID-19 vaccine. Concerning this clone: Its antigen is not known.

Whole-study findings and limits: Spike-specific TCR repertoires showed rising breadth and depth after two AZD1222 doses. At baseline, seropositivity was found in only a handful of AZD1222 recipients. Donors were mostly white British, more females; clonal diversity possibly underestimated.

Assay: immunoSEQ multiplex PCR; the TCRdb copy retains only in-frame clones and omits some. This table holds 130,000 or so clones, around 90% found once. The CDR3 loop spans 15 amino acids. The germline V gene encodes CDR1 SGHAT and CDR2 FQNNGV. The V gene end was trimmed by 3 bases and the J gene end by 6 bases; junction bases not matched to a gene: 2. The chain couples TRBV11-2 to TRBJ2-1, with TRBD2 identical over 13 bases. The source is an adult who received the AZD1222 COVID-19 vaccine. Sequenced material: peripheral blood, taken 28 days after the second AZD1222 dose. CDR3 protein: CASSFTSGRVNEQFF. The CDR3 DNA sequence: TGTGCCAGCAGCTTTACTAGCGGGAGGGTCAATGAGCAGTTCTTC.